This entry concerns a single T cell receptor beta chain. Its specificity is not known. This CDR3 has 16 residues. Germline lookup yields CDR1 SGHTA and CDR2 FQGTGA. V gave up 5 bases and J gave up 5 bases; unmatched junction bases: 5. The sample comes from a study of CD4 T cells in relation to SARS-CoV-2 and coronaviruses. Study-wide findings and caveats: About 65% of donors had memory CD4+ clonotypes crossrecognizing SARS-CoV-2 and common cold coronavirus spike.

Profiling relied on immunoSEQ multiplex PCR, and the TCRdb table lists in-frame clones only, not all of them. The table records just over 35,000 clones, over 75% of them present only once. The chain is built from TRBV7-3 and TRBJ2-2; 13 nucleotides agree with TRBD2. Sequenced: memory CD4+ T cells from PBMCs, cultured in vitro. The sequence came from an adult with COVID-19. The CDR3 loop reads CASSKRTSGSTGELFF. CDR3 coding DNA: TGTGCCAGCAGCAAAAGGACTAGCGGGAGTACCGGGGAGCTGTTTTTT.